The clone carrying this TCR beta chain is medium-sized. The data originate from a study of spatial heterogeneity in lung cancer. Study information: At a median of roughly 2 years after resection, follow-up PBMC samples were sequenced when available. Across the raw uncorrected reads, a unique TCR and UMI combination was observed, on average, more than ten times.

Time point meaning: blood at routine non-recurrence follow-up after resection. Whole RNA, isolated from tumor, nontumor lung or frozen PBMC, was sequenced without prior sorting. Deletions cut 3 bases from V and 7 bases from J, with 7 bases between. This CDR3 comprises 12 residues. Germline V gene data show CDR1 as LGHDT and CDR2 as YNNKEL (reference sequence). On each TCR cDNA molecule, a unique molecular identifier was present. Each CDR3 protein gets one entry after TCRdb re-called the 5' RACE reads with MiXCR. Here the sample spans over 35,000 distinct CDR3 sequences, approximately 10% being singletons.

This specimen was PBMCs, taken at follow-up. This receptor was obtained from a female donor with early-stage non-small cell lung cancer. V is TRBV3-1 and J is TRBJ2-4; D call uncertain. CDR3 nucleotide sequence: TGTGCCAGCAGCCATTCCGCTAACATTCAGTACTTC. This gives the protein CASSHSANIQYF.